Each of the 19 T cell receptor beta chains below was sequenced from the same sample in a study of T cell repertoires in cytomegalovirus infection. TCRdb fed the reads into MiXCR, producing one record per CDR3 protein. The table lists 150,000 to 200,000 distinct CDR3 sequences, around 15% of them singletons, with roughly a quarter in the top ten. The sequencing sample was made of PBMCs. The receptors come from a human donor in good health (CMV status not recorded). Some clones in this sample may be carry-over from other donors' samples.

This clonotype occurred a few times. V usage is TRBV30 and J usage is TRBJ2-7; TRBD1 might be the D (6 bases). V was cut by 3 bases and J by 2 bases, with 8 bases left in between. Germline V gene lookup returns CDR1 GTSNPN and CDR2 SVGIG (reference sequence). The CDR3 sequence is 12 residues long. CDR3 loop: CAWSRQAYEQYF. As DNA, the CDR3 is TGTGCCTGGAGCAGACAGGCCTACGAGCAGTACTTC.

This clonotype was seen more than once but under ten times. V and J are TRBV20-1 and TRBJ2-3; D perhaps matches TRBD1 (6 bases). With 7 bases removed from V and 6 bases from J, the gap between germline ends came to 23 bases. The CDR3 sequence is 15 residues long. Germline V gene data show CDR1 as DFQATT and CDR2 as SNEGSKA (reference sequence). CDR3 sequence reads: CSVTLTGSPADTQYF. The CDR3 nucleotides are TGCAGTGTTACCCTTACAGGGTCCCCCGCGGATACGCAGTATTTT.

V gene TRBV6-8 combines with J gene TRBJ2-7, with a tentative D call TRBD1 (6 bases). This CDR3 spans 14 amino acids. CDR1 and CDR2 (germline): MNHGY, SAAAGT. Trimming cost V 5 bases and J 3 bases, with 14 bases left between them. The chain's CDR3 is CASSNPGENYEQYF. CDR3 sequence (DNA): TGTGCCAGCAGTAACCCAGGGGAGAACTACGAGCAGTACTTC.

This clonotype was observed at least ten times. The chain recombines TRBV20-1 with TRBJ2-7, with D tentatively TRBD1 or TRBD2 (6 bases each). Germline V gene sequence: CDR1 DFQATT, CDR2 SNEGSKA (reference sequence). The CDR3 totals 15 residues. V lost 6 bases to trimming and J lost 7 bases, with 25 bases between them. As DNA, the CDR3 is TGCAGTGCGCCATCCAGCTATTCAGGGGCGGGAGAGCAGTACTTC. This codes for CSAPSSYSGAGEQYF.

This clonotype was observed at least ten times. This chain connects TRBV7-2 to TRBJ2-5; D gene uncertain. Germline CDR1 SGHTA, CDR2 FQGNSA. CDR3 size: 14 residues. V dropped 2 bases and J dropped 4 bases, with 11 bases sitting between them. This CDR3 is CASSLSPTRETQYF. CDR3 sequence (DNA): TGTGCCAGCAGCTTATCCCCAACGCGAGAGACCCAGTACTTC.

In this sample, this clonotype turned up many times. The V gene is TRBV7-2, the J gene TRBJ2-1; D is unclear. CDR3 length: 16 amino acids. CDR1 and CDR2 (germline): SGHTA, FQGNSA. The V end was cut by 3 bases, the J end by 5 bases, with 17 bases between. In DNA form, the CDR3 reads TGTGCCAGCAGCTTTATATCGGGCCTCTTTAACAATGAGCAGTTCTTC. Translation gives CASSFISGLFNNEQFF.

This clonotype was seen only a few times. This chain connects TRBV12-3 or TRBV12-4 to TRBJ1-3, with a tentative D call TRBD1 (5 bases). CDR3 size: 15 residues. V was pared by 3 bases and J by 2 bases, with 11 bases between. The CDR3 sequence is CASSFEGNAGNTIYF. CDR3 nucleotide sequence: TGTGCCAGCAGTTTCGAGGGGAACGCTGGAAACACCATATATTTT.

Note on this clonotype: Being one base from a much bigger clone, this may be a read error. The chain recombines TRBV7-3 with TRBJ1-6; 7 bases line up with TRBD1. The V segment lost 5 bases and the J segment 4 bases; nucleotides outside the gene matches: 2. The CDR3 runs to 14 residues. Per the germline V gene, CDR1 is SGHTA and CDR2 is FQGTGA. In DNA form, the CDR3 reads TGTGCCAGCAGCAAGACAGGGTATAATTCACCCCTCCACTTT. It encodes CASSKTGYNSPLHF.

The chain recombines TRBV28 with TRBJ2-7; no clear D. From germline, CDR1 is MDHEN and CDR2 SYDVKM. The CDR3 is made up of 13 amino acids. The V end lost 4 bases, the J end lost 5 bases, and 12 bases lay between the germline ends. CDR3 protein: CASSSPPVDEQYF. The CDR3 DNA reads TGTGCCAGCAGTTCTCCACCCGTAGACGAGCAGTACTTC.

In this sample, this clonotype turned up many times. The chain combines TRBV7-2 with TRBJ1-2; D perhaps matches TRBD1 (5 bases). V was clipped by 4 bases and J by 6 bases, with 12 bases between them. In germline, CDR1 is SGHTA, CDR2 FQGNSA. The CDR3 totals 13 residues. The CDR3 bases are TGTGCCAGCAGCTCGGGGGGGAGGGATGGCTACACCTTC. Amino acid sequence: CASSSGGRDGYTF.

This clonotype was seen at least ten times. The chain uses TRBV24-1 and TRBJ1-4; 10 bases agree with TRBD1. Trimming at V came to 3 bases and at J to 5 bases, leaving 2 bases not matched to a gene. Per the germline V gene, CDR1 is KGHDR and CDR2 is SFDVKD. CDR3 size: 15 residues. As DNA, the CDR3 is TGTGCCACCAGTGATACGGGACAGGGGAATGAAAAACTGTTTTTT. Amino acids: CATSDTGQGNEKLFF.

This clonotype was counted at least ten times. The V call is TRBV7-2, the J call TRBJ1-1, with D perhaps matching TRBD1 (5 bases). The germline CDR1 and CDR2 sequences are SGHTA and FQGNSA. Trimming removed 2 bases at V and 7 bases at J, with 20 bases between. The CDR3 covers 16 residues. Here the CDR3 reads CASSLRASGRGSEAFF. The CDR3 DNA follows: TGTGCCAGCAGCTTAAGGGCCAGCGGGCGGGGCAGTGAAGCTTTCTTT.

This clonotype was recorded at least ten times. This chain connects TRBV7-3 to TRBJ2-2, with 8 positions matching TRBD2. The trim removed 4 bases at V and 15 bases at J, leaving 16 bases unmatched. Germline V gene lookup returns CDR1 SGHTA and CDR2 FQGTGA. The CDR3 has 15 residues. The CDR3 protein is CASSSTTAGAARLFF. The CDR3, as DNA: TGTGCCAGCAGCTCTACCACAGCGGGGGCCGCCCGTTTGTTTTTT. Drawing the rest from reference TRBV7-3 and TRBJ2-2, the complete variable domain is GAGVSQTPSNKVTEKGKYVELRCDPISGHTALYWYRQSLGQGPEFLIYFQGTGAADDSGLPNDRFFAVRPEGSVSTLKIQRTERGDSAVYLCASSSTTAGAARLFFGEGSRLTVL.

The sample holds many counts of this clonotype. The rearrangement joins TRBV7-2 to TRBJ2-7; TRBD1 agrees at 9 bases. This CDR3 is built from 16 residues. Germline lookup yields CDR1 SGHTA and CDR2 FQGNSA. With 3 bases clipped from V and 2 bases from J, the junction kept 8 bases outside the gene matches. The CDR3: CASSFGTGTLPYEQYF. In DNA form, the CDR3 reads TGTGCCAGCAGCTTTGGGACAGGGACGCTACCCTACGAGCAGTACTTC.

This clonotype was detected many times. DNA for the CDR3: TGTGCCAGCAGCCAAGGAACTACCATCGTGGAGCAGTTCTTC. Its translation is CASSQGTTIVEQFF. The chain recombines TRBV3-1 with TRBJ2-1; D gene ambiguous. The V gene's germline CDR1 is LGHDT and CDR2 YNNKEL (reference sequence). There are 14 residues in the CDR3. Trimming left V 1 base short and J 10 bases short, with 14 bases between.

V gene TRBV12-3 or TRBV12-4 combines with J gene TRBJ1-1; D is undetermined. Between the trimmed V and J ends, which lost 8 bases and 5 bases, there was a span of 15 bases. The CDR3 extends over 13 amino acids. CDR3 residues: CASLRPAGTEAFF. In nucleotides, the CDR3 is TGTGCCAGCTTGCGCCCGGCGGGTACTGAAGCTTTCTTT.

At least ten counts were recorded for this clonotype. The genes are TRBV19 and TRBJ1-5; TRBD1 might be the D (6 bases). The CDR3 totals 14 residues. Germline-derived CDR1 and CDR2 are LNHDA and SQIVND (reference sequence). Trimming removed 5 bases from V and 4 bases from J, with 12 bases in between. Here the CDR3 DNA reads TGTGCCAGTAGTGAACAGGGTTCTAATCAGCCCCAGCATTTT. Its protein is CASSEQGSNQPQHF. Full variable domain (rest looked up from reference TRBV19 and TRBJ1-5): DGGITQSPKYLFRKEGQNVTLSCEQNLNHDAMYWYRQDPGQGLRLIYYSQIVNDFQKGDIAEGYSVSREKKESFPLTVTSAQKNPTAFYLCASSEQGSNQPQHFGDGTRLSIL.

This clonotype occurred a few times. The V call is TRBV12-3 or TRBV12-4, the J call TRBJ2-4; the match to TRBD2 covers 7 bases. The CDR3 loop spans 17 amino acids. J lost 0 bases, V lost 0 bases, and 5 bases had no gene match. In DNA form, the CDR3 reads TGTGCCAGCAGTTTAGCCGCGGGGGTTCTAGCCAAAAACATTCAGTACTTC. It specifies CASSLAAGVLAKNIQYF.

The rearrangement links TRBV7-9 to TRBJ1-1; D gene unclear. In germline, CDR1 is SEHNR, CDR2 FQNEAQ (reference sequence). This CDR3 has 16 amino acids. The V end was cut by 5 bases, the J end by 4 bases, with 20 bases between. CDR3 residues: CASSAPGLSESTEAFF. The DNA for the CDR3 is TGTGCCAGCAGCGCACCGGGTCTCTCAGAGAGCACTGAAGCTTTCTTT.